This entry lists 10 T cell receptor beta chains sequenced from one sample in a study of CD8 T cells in Susac syndrome. Random hexamers were used to reverse transcribe about 0.5 to 1 ug of RNA. MiXCR, run by TCRdb on the immunoSEQ multiplex PCR reads, gives a single entry per CDR3 protein. The sample lists over 100,000 distinct CDR3 sequences, less than 97% seen once, with just over 0.095% in the top ten. The sample consisted of CD4+ T cells from PBMCs. The receptors here all came from a human donor in good health.

The V gene is TRBV5-1, the J gene TRBJ2-3; 8 bases fit TRBD2. The CDR3 has 16 amino acids. The V gene's germline CDR1 is SGHRS and CDR2 YFSETQ. V was clipped by 1 base and J by 0 bases; unmatched bases: 4. Written as DNA, the CDR3 is TGCGCCAGCAGCTTGACTAGCGGAGTTAGCACAGATACGCAGTATTTT. It codes for CASSLTSGVSTDTQYF.

This chain uses TRBV6-2 or TRBV6-3 with TRBJ1-5, with D uncertain. The CDR3 runs to 16 residues. CDR1 is MNHEY and CDR2 is SVGEGT in the germline V gene. Deletions cut 0 bases from V and 0 bases from J, with 9 bases between. The DNA for the CDR3 is TGTGCCAGCAGTTACTCAGCCGGGAATAGCAATCAGCCCCAGCATTTT. Residues: CASSYSAGNSNQPQHF.

The chain combines TRBV7-2 with TRBJ2-7; tentative D call: TRBD2 (6 bases). With 4 bases removed from V and 0 bases from J, the gap between germline ends came to 13 bases. The germline gives CDR1 SGHTA, CDR2 FQGNSA. The CDR3 is 15 residues long. This CDR3 is CASSSGGGSSYEQYF. The CDR3, as DNA: TGTGCCAGCAGCTCAGGTGGGGGGAGCTCCTACGAGCAGTACTTC.

The genes are TRBV20-1 and TRBJ2-3; either TRBD1 or TRBD2 may fit D (5 bases each). CDR1 is DFQATT, CDR2 SNEGSKA, per germline (reference sequence). Trimming shortened V by 0 bases and J by 7 bases, and 20 bases separated the two germline ends. The CDR3 runs 16 residues. The CDR3 spells CSARDSGRGRFYTQYF. For the CDR3, the DNA is TGCAGTGCTAGAGATTCTGGACGGGGCAGATTCTATACGCAGTATTTT.

The V call is TRBV6-5, the J call TRBJ2-4, with TRBD1 as a possible D gene (6 bases). Germline lookup yields CDR1 MNHEY and CDR2 SVGAGI. CDR3 length: 17 amino acids. V was cut by 0 bases and J by 1 base, with 13 bases left in between. The chain's CDR3 is CASSYSKGVGAKNIQYF. The CDR3 region has the DNA TGTGCCAGCAGTTACTCCAAGGGGGTGGGGGCCAAAAACATTCAGTACTTC.

The chain links TRBV7-3 to TRBJ1-1; D perhaps matches TRBD1 (5 bases). Germline CDR1 and CDR2: SGHTA and FQGTGA. The V and J ends lost 2 bases and 0 bases respectively, with 7 bases between them. The CDR3 has 14 residues. The CDR3 bases are TGTGCCAGCAGCTTACAGGGTATGAACACTGAAGCTTTCTTT. This sequence encodes CASSLQGMNTEAFF.

The chain couples TRBV6-5 to TRBJ2-3; D not resolved. Germline loops: CDR1 MNHEY, CDR2 SVGAGI. This CDR3 spans 13 amino acids. V lost 6 bases to trimming and J lost 3 bases, with 10 bases between them. The CDR3 loop reads CASSLDATDTQYF. CDR3 coding DNA: TGTGCCAGCAGCCTCGACGCGACAGATACGCAGTATTTT.

In this sample, this clonotype turned up once. The rearrangement joins TRBV7-9 to TRBJ2-3; 7 bases fit TRBD1. This CDR3 is 16 amino acids long. Losses at the gene ends were 2 bases for V and 0 bases for J; bases not matched to a gene: 5. CDR1 and CDR2 (germline): SEHNR, FQNEAQ (reference sequence). CDR3 protein: CASSLPGGRSTDTQYF. The CDR3 DNA is TGTGCCAGCAGCTTACCAGGGGGTAGGAGCACAGATACGCAGTATTTT.

This clonotype has a single count. V is TRBV5-6 and J is TRBJ2-3, with D unclear. The germline gives CDR1 SGHDT, CDR2 YYEEEE. Trimming removed 1 base from V and 4 bases from J, with 10 bases in between. This CDR3 spans 14 amino acids. The chain's CDR3 is CASSLQGFADTQYF. CDR3 bases: TGTGCCAGCAGCTTGCAAGGGTTTGCAGATACGCAGTATTTT.

V gene TRBV7-2 combines with J gene TRBJ2-7; the match to TRBD2 covers 10 bases. This CDR3 has 16 amino acids. Unmatched junction bases numbered 8, after V lost 0 bases and J lost 6 bases. The germline gives CDR1 SGHTA, CDR2 FQGNSA. The CDR3 reads CASSLAPSGRAGEQYF. DNA of the CDR3: TGTGCCAGCAGCTTAGCGCCCAGCGGGAGGGCCGGCGAGCAGTACTTC.